One and the same sample provided the 18 T cell receptor beta chains below, sequenced in a study of CD8+CD57+ T cells in acquired aplastic anemia. Template material for TCR beta VDJ and CDR3 profiling consisted of genomic DNA. TCRdb called the reads again in MiXCR, with one record for every CDR3 protein. The table records some 190,000 distinct CDR3 sequences, 54% of them present only once. Sample: sorted CD4+, CD8+, or CD8+CD57+ T cells (not recorded which) from PBMCs. These receptors were obtained from a human donor in good health, serving as a control.

This clonotype occurred many times. The chain has TRBV7-2 and TRBJ2-7, with no clear D. The CDR3 is 13 amino acids. Looked up from germline, CDR1 is SGHTA and CDR2 is FQGNSA. The V and J ends lost 6 bases and 2 bases respectively, with 11 bases between them. The CDR3 DNA is TGTGCCAGCAGAGAGGTACAAACCTACGAGCAGTACTTC. This translates into CASREVQTYEQYF. The full variable domain, with the rest looked up from reference TRBV7-2 and TRBJ2-7, is GAGVSQSPSNKVTEKGKDVELRCDPISGHTALYWYRQSLGQGLEFLIYFQGNSAPDKSGLPSDRFSAERTGGSVSTLTIQRTQQEDSAVYLCASREVQTYEQYFGPGTRLTVT.

The chain combines TRBV24-1 with TRBJ1-2; TRBD1 aligns across 9 bases. The CDR3 has 14 amino acids. In germline, CDR1 is KGHDR, CDR2 SFDVKD. V lost 4 bases to trimming and J lost 8 bases; unmatched junction nucleotides: 7. For the CDR3, the DNA is TGTGCCACCAGTGACGAACAGGGGGCCTTGGGCTACACCTTC. Protein: CATSDEQGALGYTF.

The chain couples TRBV10-3 to TRBJ1-3; tentatively, D is TRBD1 (5 bases). Trimming took off 5 bases at V and 0 bases at J, with 8 bases between the two ends. Germline V CDR1 and CDR2: ENHRY, SYGVKD. The CDR3 has 14 amino acids. Here the CDR3 DNA reads TGTGCCATCAGTCTACAGGTCTCTGGAAACACCATATATTTT. It specifies CAISLQVSGNTIYF.

The CDR3 reads CATSEFQETQYF. CDR3 coding DNA: TGTGCCACCAGTGAATTCCAAGAGACCCAGTACTTC. The V gene is TRBV7-9, the J gene TRBJ2-5; D is uncertain. There are 12 residues in the CDR3. Germline assignment: CDR1 SEHNR and CDR2 FQNEAQ (reference sequence). V was cut by 10 bases and J by 1 base, with 10 bases left in between.

The chain links TRBV20-1 to TRBJ2-1; D ambiguous. CDR1 is DFQATT and CDR2 is SNEGSKA in the germline V gene (reference sequence). V lost 3 bases and J 15 bases, leaving 15 bases between the germline ends. This CDR3 has 11 residues. In DNA, the CDR3 is TGCAGTGCTAGTCCCGATCGAGTCCCGTTCTTC. Translated: CSASPDRVPFF.

This clonotype has at least ten counts. This rearrangement joins TRBV6-1 to TRBJ2-5; D call uncertain. V lost 0 bases and J lost 0, with 2 bases in between. From germline, CDR1 is MNHNS and CDR2 SASEGT. This CDR3 comprises 13 residues. DNA for the CDR3: TGTGCCAGCAGTGAAGCGGACCAAGAGACCCAGTACTTC. It translates to CASSEADQETQYF.

This clonotype has ten or more counts. This sequence joins TRBV12-3 or TRBV12-4 and TRBJ1-4; tentatively, D is TRBD1 (5 bases). Deletions cut 3 bases from V and 11 bases from J, with 10 bases between. The CDR3 contains 12 residues. DNA of the CDR3: TGTGCCAGCAGTTTTGGGGAGGGGAAACTGTTTTTT. It is translated as CASSFGEGKLFF.

This clonotype was seen just once. The rearrangement uses TRBV7-2 and TRBJ2-7; D call uncertain. CDR3 length equals 16 residues. V lost 1 base to trimming and J lost 0 bases, with 13 bases between them. Germline CDR1 is SGHTA and CDR2 is FQGNSA. CDR3 loop: CASSLGMRLDSYEQYF. CDR3 nucleotide sequence: TGTGCCAGCAGCTTAGGGATGCGGCTAGACTCCTACGAGCAGTACTTC.

This clonotype was seen many times. CDR3 protein: CASSLVRAGQYF. The CDR3 DNA is TGTGCCAGCAGTTTAGTCCGGGCTGGGCAGTACTTC. This sequence joins TRBV28 and TRBJ2-7; no clear D. CDR1 and CDR2 from the germline V gene are MDHEN and SYDVKM. CDR3 length: 12 amino acids. Trimming removed 2 bases from V and 9 bases from J, with 11 bases in between.

With regard to this clonotype: At one end, the junction sequence differs from germline, possibly due to a read error. The chain couples TRBV2 to TRBJ2-6; the D is unclear. This CDR3 region has 14 residues. Germline CDR1 is SNHLY and CDR2 is FYNNEI. The CDR3 reads CAGRRISGANVLTF. The CDR3 DNA reads as TGTGCCGGCAGACGGATCTCTGGGGCCAACGTCCTGACTTTC.

In this sample, this clonotype turned up many times. The chain joins TRBV6-2 or TRBV6-3 to TRBJ2-2; TRBD2 aligns across 15 bases. The CDR3 covers 19 residues. Germline lookup yields CDR1 MNHEY and CDR2 SVGEGT. Trimming cost V 2 bases and J 3 bases; bases outside gene matches: 7. The CDR3 is CASSYEPGLAGGYTGELFF. The CDR3 coding sequence is TGTGCCAGCAGTTACGAACCGGGACTAGCGGGGGGATACACCGGGGAGCTGTTTTTT.

This clonotype occurred many times. V and J are TRBV4-3 and TRBJ2-7; D call uncertain. CDR3 length equals 14 residues. Between the trimmed V and J ends, which lost 1 base and 0 bases, there was a span of 7 bases. The V gene's germline CDR1 is LGHNA and CDR2 YSLEER. The chain's CDR3 is CASSQVSDSYEQYF. The CDR3 DNA is TGCGCCAGCAGCCAAGTGTCAGACTCCTACGAGCAGTACTTC.

This clonotype was seen at least ten times. This chain uses TRBV7-9 with TRBJ1-1; 9 bases align to TRBD1. The germline CDR1 and CDR2 sequences are SEHNR and FQNEAQ (reference sequence). J was trimmed by 1 base and V by 5 bases; bases with no gene match: 5. The CDR3 totals 15 residues. The CDR3 reads CASSRGQGGNTEAFF. The CDR3 region has the DNA TGTGCCAGCAGCAGGGGACAGGGAGGGAACACTGAAGCTTTCTTT.

The chain combines TRBV19 with TRBJ1-5; D not certain. CDR1 is LNHDA and CDR2 is SQIVND in the germline V gene (reference sequence). Trimming removed 4 bases from V and 3 bases from J, with 4 bases in between. The CDR3 has 12 residues. CDR3 sequence (DNA): TGTGCCAGTAGTAACATCAATCAGCCCCAGCATTTT. The encoded protein is CASSNINQPQHF.

V and J are TRBV5-8 and TRBJ1-6; no clear D gene. Deletions cut 2 bases from V and 7 bases from J, with 19 bases between. The CDR3 totals 17 residues. Germline V lookup: CDR1 SGHTS, CDR2 YDEGEE. CDR3 nucleotides: TGTGCCAGCAGCTTAGCGGGAGGAGGAGCTAACAATTCACCCCTCCACTTT. As protein: CASSLAGGGANNSPLHF.

This clonotype has ten or more counts. The J gene is TRBJ1-2, the V gene TRBV4-2; tentative D call: TRBD1 (6 bases). The CDR3 length is 17 residues. V lost 0 bases, J lost 0 bases, and 14 bases lay in between. Per the germline V gene, CDR1 is LGHNA and CDR2 is YNFKEQ. In nucleotides, the CDR3 is TGTGCCAGCAGCCAAGATGAGGGGACACTCTCTAACTATGGCTACACCTTC. Amino acid sequence: CASSQDEGTLSNYGYTF.

The chain joins TRBV7-2 to TRBJ2-1; 10 bases map to TRBD1. The length of the CDR3 is 16 residues. The V and J ends lost 4 bases and 6 bases, in that order; junction bases with no gene match: 9. Per the germline V gene, CDR1 is SGHTA and CDR2 is FQGNSA. The CDR3 nucleotides are TGTGCCAGCAGCTATACCGGGACAGGGGTTGGCAATGAGCAGTTCTTC. Protein sequence: CASSYTGTGVGNEQFF.

This clonotype was picked up a small number of times. The chain is built from TRBV7-9 and TRBJ1-6; TRBD1 aligns across 7 bases. The CDR3 is 13 residues long. Trimming at V came to 8 bases and at J to 9 bases, leaving 7 bases not matched to a gene. Germline-derived CDR1 and CDR2 are SEHNR and FQNEAQ (reference sequence). The CDR3 DNA follows: TGTGCCAGCGGAGACAGGGTCGGTTCACCCCTCCACTTT. This gives the protein CASGDRVGSPLHF.